Each of the 15 T cell receptor beta chains below was sequenced from the same sample in a study of control samples from healthy donors and cancer patients. Libraries were prepared by immunoSEQ multiplex PCR; TCRdb keeps only in-frame clonotypes and omits some of them. The table shows 48,000 or so clones, with 93% occurring only once. The sequencing input was PBMCs. These receptors were taken from a woman aged 50 to 60 with head and neck cancer.

The CDR3 protein is CASSLVVEQYF. CDR3 coding DNA: TGTGCCAGCAGTTTAGTGGTAGAGCAGTACTTC. This chain links TRBV28 with TRBJ2-7, with D unresolved. The CDR3 is 11 residues long. Germline CDR1 and CDR2: MDHEN and SYDVKM. V lost 2 bases and J 7 bases, leaving 6 bases between the germline ends.

The chain recombines TRBV24-1 with TRBJ2-3, with TRBD1 matching over 7 bases. The CDR3 totals 16 residues. The V and J ends lost 3 bases and 2 bases, in that order; junction bases with no gene match: 7. The germline CDR1 and CDR2 sequences are KGHDR and SFDVKD. The CDR3 protein is CATSDRRQGYTDTQYF. CDR3 DNA sequence: TGTGCCACCAGTGATAGGAGACAGGGATACACAGATACGCAGTATTTT.

The chain uses TRBV30 and TRBJ2-3; D remains unclear. The CDR3 is made up of 14 amino acids. Trimming took off 0 bases at V and 6 bases at J, with 13 bases between the two ends. Germline assignment: CDR1 GTSNPN and CDR2 SVGIG (reference sequence). The CDR3 region has the DNA TGTGCCTGGAGTGTAAGTCTAGGCTCCGATACGCAGTATTTT. This sequence encodes CAWSVSLGSDTQYF.

As DNA, the CDR3 is TGTGCCAGCAGCTTAACAGGGGAGAGGACCGGGGAGCTGTTTTTT. Translation gives CASSLTGERTGELFF. The chain employs TRBV7-9 and TRBJ2-2; 7 bases align to TRBD1. The CDR3 is 15 amino acids. Germline assignment: CDR1 SEHNR and CDR2 FQNEAQ (reference sequence). V was pared by 2 bases and J by 5 bases, with 5 bases of the junction left unmatched.

The J gene is TRBJ1-4, the V gene TRBV5-1; 10 nucleotides agree with TRBD1. This CDR3 has 16 residues. J lost 7 bases, V lost 0 bases, and 6 bases had no gene match. Germline CDR1 SGHRS, CDR2 YFSETQ. CDR3 sequence (DNA): TGCGCCAGCAGCTTGGCCCCCGGACAGGGGGGTGAAAAACTGTTTTTT. Translating it yields CASSLAPGQGGEKLFF.

The V call is TRBV5-1, the J call TRBJ1-3; TRBD1 aligns across 9 bases. After removal of 3 bases from V and 0 bases from J, the junction contained 1 base not matched to a gene. CDR3 length: 15 amino acids. The germline V gene has CDR1 SGHRS and CDR2 YFSETQ. The CDR3 DNA reads as TGCGCCAGCAGCTCACAGGGGGCCTCTGGAAACACCATATATTTT. Translating gives CASSSQGASGNTIYF.

CDR3 region: CASSRRQPSEKLFF. As DNA, the CDR3 is TGTGCCAGCAGTCGTCGACAGCCCAGTGAAAAACTGTTTTTT. V usage is TRBV6-5 and J usage is TRBJ1-4, with a possible D match to TRBD1 (5 bases). The germline gives CDR1 MNHEY, CDR2 SVGAGI. V gave up 5 bases and J gave up 7 bases, with 14 bases separating them. CDR3 length: 14 residues.

Only one count was recorded for this clone. The rearrangement uses TRBV3-1 (or the pseudogene TRBV3-2) and TRBJ2-5; D may be TRBD2 (5 bases). Trimming cost V 0 bases and J 8 bases, with 13 bases left between them. CDR1 is LGHDT and CDR2 is YNNKEL in the germline V gene (reference sequence). This CDR3 is 14 amino acids long. The chain's CDR3 is CASSQEDGVGTQYF. In nucleotides, the CDR3 is TGTGCCAGCAGCCAAGAGGACGGGGTGGGCACCCAGTACTTC.

The chain has TRBV6-1 and TRBJ2-1, with D possibly TRBD2 on 6 matching bases. Trimming shortened V by 3 bases and J by 5 bases, and 14 bases separated the two germline ends. CDR1 MNHNS and CDR2 SASEGT come from the germline V gene. The CDR3 sequence is 15 residues long. The CDR3, as DNA: TGTGCCAGCAGTGATTCGGGGGAGTTCAACAATGAGCAGTTCTTC. Protein product: CASSDSGEFNNEQFF.

The chain recombines TRBV10-3 with TRBJ1-1; D not certain. The germline CDR1 and CDR2 sequences are ENHRY and SYGVKD. V lost 2 bases to trimming and J lost 0 bases, with 4 bases between them. The CDR3 is 13 residues long. The CDR3 region is CAISEGVNTEAFF. As DNA, the CDR3 is TGTGCCATCAGTGAGGGGGTGAACACTGAAGCTTTCTTT.

V is TRBV12-5 and J is TRBJ2-1, with D maybe TRBD2 (6 bases). This CDR3 has 14 residues. CDR1 is LGHNT and CDR2 is FRNRAP in the germline V gene. V shed 1 base and J shed 5 bases, with 9 bases lying between them. CDR3 region: CASGLGRDDNEQFF. DNA of the CDR3: TGTGCTAGTGGTTTGGGGCGGGACGACAATGAGCAGTTCTTC.

This clone occurred once. The rearrangement links TRBV7-9 to TRBJ1-2; weak D call: TRBD1 (6 bases). V was pared by 5 bases and J by 5 bases, with 15 bases between. In germline, CDR1 is SEHNR, CDR2 FQNEAQ (reference sequence). The CDR3 contains 14 residues. The CDR3 DNA reads as TGTGCCAGCAGCGCAAACCAGGGGCTGTATGGCTACACCTTC. This sequence encodes CASSANQGLYGYTF.

The V and J genes are TRBV19 and TRBJ2-5; D remains ambiguous. Per the germline V gene, CDR1 is LNHDA and CDR2 is SQIVND (reference sequence). The V and J ends lost 3 bases and 9 bases respectively, with 8 bases between them. The CDR3 extends over 11 amino acids. In nucleotides, the CDR3 is TGTGCCAGTAGTATGGGCAGAGCCCAGTACTTC. Protein sequence: CASSMGRAQYF.

The rearrangement joins TRBV6-1 to TRBJ1-4; tentatively, D is TRBD1 (6 bases). V dropped 1 base and J dropped 2 bases, with 11 bases sitting between them. CDR1 and CDR2 from the germline V gene are MNHNS and SASEGT. The CDR3 is made up of 16 amino acids. DNA of the CDR3: TGTGCCAGCAGTGAAGAAGGGGGAAGGACTAATGAAAAACTGTTTTTT. Its translation: CASSEEGGRTNEKLFF.

The chain carries TRBV5-1 and TRBJ1-2; the D is unclear. Trimming took 1 base from V and 0 from J, leaving 7 bases between them. The CDR3 totals 14 residues. Germline V gene sequence: CDR1 SGHRS, CDR2 YFSETQ. CDR3 coding DNA: TGCGCCAGCAGCTTGTCGTCAGCTAACTATGGCTACACCTTC. Translation: CASSLSSANYGYTF.